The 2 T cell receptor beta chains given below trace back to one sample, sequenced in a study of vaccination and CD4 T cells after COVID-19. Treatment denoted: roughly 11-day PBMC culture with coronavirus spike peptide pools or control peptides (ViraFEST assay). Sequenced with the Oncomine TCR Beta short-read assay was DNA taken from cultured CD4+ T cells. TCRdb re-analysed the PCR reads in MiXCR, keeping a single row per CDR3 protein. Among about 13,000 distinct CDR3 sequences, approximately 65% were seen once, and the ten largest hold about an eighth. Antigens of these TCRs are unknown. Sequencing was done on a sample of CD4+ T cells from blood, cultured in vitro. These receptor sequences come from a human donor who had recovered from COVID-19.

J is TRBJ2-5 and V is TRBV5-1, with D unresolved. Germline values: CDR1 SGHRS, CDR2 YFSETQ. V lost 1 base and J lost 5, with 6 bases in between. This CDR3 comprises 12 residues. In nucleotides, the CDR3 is TGCGCCAGCAGCTTGTCCGTGGAGACCCAGTACTTC. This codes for CASSLSVETQYF.

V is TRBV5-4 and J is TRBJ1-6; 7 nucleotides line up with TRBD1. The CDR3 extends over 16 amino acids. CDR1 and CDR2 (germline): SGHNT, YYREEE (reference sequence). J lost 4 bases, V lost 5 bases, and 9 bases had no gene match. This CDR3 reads CASRGDRDQYNSPLHF. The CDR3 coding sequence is TGTGCCAGCAGGGGAGACAGGGACCAATATAATTCACCCCTCCACTTT.